Reported below is one T cell receptor (beta chain). This sample is drawn from a study of blood T cell repertoires in COVID-19. Study as a whole: Specimens from acute and convalescent COVID-19 originated in the United States, Italy and Spain. PBMCs, B-cell-depleted T cells, or T cells were the source of the cDNA or gDNA that made up the material.

Germline V gene data show CDR1 as MDHEN and CDR2 as SYDVKM. CDR3 size: 13 residues. Trimming stripped 6 bases from V and 3 bases from J, with 12 bases between. Some clones are missing from TCRdb's copy, which holds only in-frame ones; the method was immunoSEQ multiplex PCR. The table includes a few hundred thousand clones, approximately 90% detected once. The sample comprised peripheral blood. The gene calls are TRBV28 and TRBJ2-7, with a possible D match to TRBD2 (5 bases). The clonotype originates from a woman aged 25 to 39 who had recovered from COVID-19. CDR3 region: CASSRGGIYEQYF. The CDR3 DNA sequence: TGTGCCAGCAGCCGGGGTGGTATCTACGAGCAGTACTTC.